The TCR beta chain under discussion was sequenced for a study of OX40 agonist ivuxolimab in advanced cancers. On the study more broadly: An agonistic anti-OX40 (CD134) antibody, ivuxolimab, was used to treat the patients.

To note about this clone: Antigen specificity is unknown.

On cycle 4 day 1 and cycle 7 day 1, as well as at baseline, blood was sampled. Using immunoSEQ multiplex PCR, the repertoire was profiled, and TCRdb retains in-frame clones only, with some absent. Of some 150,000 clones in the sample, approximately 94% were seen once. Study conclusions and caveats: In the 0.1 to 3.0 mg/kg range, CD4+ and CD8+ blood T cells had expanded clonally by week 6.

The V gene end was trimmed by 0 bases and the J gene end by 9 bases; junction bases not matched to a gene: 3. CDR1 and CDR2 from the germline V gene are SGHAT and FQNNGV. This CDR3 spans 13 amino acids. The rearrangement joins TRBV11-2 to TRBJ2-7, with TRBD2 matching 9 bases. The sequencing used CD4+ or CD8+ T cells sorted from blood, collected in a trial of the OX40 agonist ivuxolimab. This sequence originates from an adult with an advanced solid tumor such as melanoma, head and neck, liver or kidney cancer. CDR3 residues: CASSLEASGVQYF. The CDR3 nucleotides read TGTGCCAGCAGCTTAGAGGCTAGCGGGGTGCAGTACTTC.